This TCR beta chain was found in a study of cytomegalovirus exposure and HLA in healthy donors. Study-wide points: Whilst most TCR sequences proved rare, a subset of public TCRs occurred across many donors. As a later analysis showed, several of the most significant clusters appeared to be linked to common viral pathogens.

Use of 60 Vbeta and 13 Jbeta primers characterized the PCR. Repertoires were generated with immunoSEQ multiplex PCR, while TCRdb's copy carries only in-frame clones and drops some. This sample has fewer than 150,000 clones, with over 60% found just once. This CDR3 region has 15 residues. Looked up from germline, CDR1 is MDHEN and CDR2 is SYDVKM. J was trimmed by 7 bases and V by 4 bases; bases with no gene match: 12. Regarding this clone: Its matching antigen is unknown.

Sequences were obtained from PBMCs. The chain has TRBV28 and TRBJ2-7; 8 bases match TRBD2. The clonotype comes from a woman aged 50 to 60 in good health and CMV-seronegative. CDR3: CASSSRRGGLGEQYF. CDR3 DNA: TGTGCCAGCAGTTCACGTCGCGGGGGGCTGGGGGAGCAGTACTTC.